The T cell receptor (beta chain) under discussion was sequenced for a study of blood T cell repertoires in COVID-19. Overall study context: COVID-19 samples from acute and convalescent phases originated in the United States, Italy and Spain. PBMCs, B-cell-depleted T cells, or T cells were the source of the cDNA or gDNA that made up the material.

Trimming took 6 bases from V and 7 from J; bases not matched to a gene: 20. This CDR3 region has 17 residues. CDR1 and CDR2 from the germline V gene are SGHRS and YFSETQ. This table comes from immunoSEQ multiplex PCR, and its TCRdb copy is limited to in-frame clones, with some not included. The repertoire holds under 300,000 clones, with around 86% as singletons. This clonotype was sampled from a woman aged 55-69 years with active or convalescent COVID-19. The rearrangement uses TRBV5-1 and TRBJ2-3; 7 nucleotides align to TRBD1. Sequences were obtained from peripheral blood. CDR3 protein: CASNPLSQGPGRHTQYF. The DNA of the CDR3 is TGCGCCAGCAACCCCCTCTCACAGGGGCCCGGACGTCATACGCAGTATTTT.